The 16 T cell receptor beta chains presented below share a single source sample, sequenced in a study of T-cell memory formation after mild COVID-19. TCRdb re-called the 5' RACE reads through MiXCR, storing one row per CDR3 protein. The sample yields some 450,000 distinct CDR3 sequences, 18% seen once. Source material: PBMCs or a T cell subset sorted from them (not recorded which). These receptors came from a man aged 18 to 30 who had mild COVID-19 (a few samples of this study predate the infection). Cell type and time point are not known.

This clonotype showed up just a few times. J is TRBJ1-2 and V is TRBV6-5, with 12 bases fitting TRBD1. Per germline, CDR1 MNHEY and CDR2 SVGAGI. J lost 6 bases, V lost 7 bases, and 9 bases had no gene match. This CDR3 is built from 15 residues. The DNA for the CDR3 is TGTGCCAGCACTTGGGGGACAGGGGGCTCGAATGGCTACACCTTC. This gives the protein CASTWGTGGSNGYTF.

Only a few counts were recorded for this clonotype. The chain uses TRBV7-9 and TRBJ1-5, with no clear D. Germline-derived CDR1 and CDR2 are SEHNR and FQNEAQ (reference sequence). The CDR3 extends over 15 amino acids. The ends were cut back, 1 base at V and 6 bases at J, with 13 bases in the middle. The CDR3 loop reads CASSLGDFVGQPQHF. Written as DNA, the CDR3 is TGTGCCAGCAGCTTAGGGGATTTCGTTGGTCAGCCCCAGCATTTT.

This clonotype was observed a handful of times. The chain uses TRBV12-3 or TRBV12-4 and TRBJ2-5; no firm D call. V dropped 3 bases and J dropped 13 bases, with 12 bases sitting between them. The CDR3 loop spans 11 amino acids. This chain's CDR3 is CASSFGGTRYF. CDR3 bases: TGTGCCAGCAGTTTTGGTGGAACGCGGTACTTC.

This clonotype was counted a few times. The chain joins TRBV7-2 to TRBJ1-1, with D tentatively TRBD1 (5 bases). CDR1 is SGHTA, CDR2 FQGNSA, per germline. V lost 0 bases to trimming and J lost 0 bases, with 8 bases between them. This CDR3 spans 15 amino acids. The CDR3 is CASSLAGLMNTEAFF. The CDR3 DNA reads TGTGCCAGCAGCTTAGCGGGACTGATGAACACTGAAGCTTTCTTT.

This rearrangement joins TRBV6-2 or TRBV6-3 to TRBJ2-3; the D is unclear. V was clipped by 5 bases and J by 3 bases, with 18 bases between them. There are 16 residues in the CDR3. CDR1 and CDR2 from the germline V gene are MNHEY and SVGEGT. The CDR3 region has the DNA TGTGCCAGCAGTCCCGACCGCAGCCCCGGGACAGATACGCAGTATTTT. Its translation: CASSPDRSPGTDTQYF.

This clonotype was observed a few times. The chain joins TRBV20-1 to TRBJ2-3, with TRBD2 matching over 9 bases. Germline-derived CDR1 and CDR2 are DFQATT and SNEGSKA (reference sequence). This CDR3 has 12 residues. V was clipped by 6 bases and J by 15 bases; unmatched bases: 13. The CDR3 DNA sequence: TGCAGTGCCATTACCGGGACTAGCCCCTTATATTTT. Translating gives CSAITGTSPLYF.

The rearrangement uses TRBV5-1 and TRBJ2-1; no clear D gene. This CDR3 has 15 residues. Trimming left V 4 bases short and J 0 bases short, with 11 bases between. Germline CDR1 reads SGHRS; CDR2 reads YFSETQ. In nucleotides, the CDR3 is TGCGCCAGCAGCCTCGGGTCCTTCTCCTACAATGAGCAGTTCTTC. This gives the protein CASSLGSFSYNEQFF. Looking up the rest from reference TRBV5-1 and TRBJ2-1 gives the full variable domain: KAGVTQTPRYLIKTRGQQVTLSCSPISGHRSVSWYQQTPGQGLQFLFEYFSETQRNKGNFPGRFSGRQFSNSRSEMNVSTLELGDSALYLCASSLGSFSYNEQFFGPGTRLTVL.

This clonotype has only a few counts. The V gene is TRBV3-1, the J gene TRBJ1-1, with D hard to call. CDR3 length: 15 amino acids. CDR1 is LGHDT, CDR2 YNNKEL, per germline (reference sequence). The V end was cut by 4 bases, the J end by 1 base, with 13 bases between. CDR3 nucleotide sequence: TGTGCCAGCAGCCCGCTGGCAGTACGGAACACTGAAGCTTTCTTT. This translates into CASSPLAVRNTEAFF.

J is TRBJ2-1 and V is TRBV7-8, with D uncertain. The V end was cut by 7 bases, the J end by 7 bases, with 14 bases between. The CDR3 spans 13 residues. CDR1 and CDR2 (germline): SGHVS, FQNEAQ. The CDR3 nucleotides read TGTGCCAGCACCCGTAGGGATTGGAATGAGCAGTTCTTC. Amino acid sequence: CASTRRDWNEQFF.

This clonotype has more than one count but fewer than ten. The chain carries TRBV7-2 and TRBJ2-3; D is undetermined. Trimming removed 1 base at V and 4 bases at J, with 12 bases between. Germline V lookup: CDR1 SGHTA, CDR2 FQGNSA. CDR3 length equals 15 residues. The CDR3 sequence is CASSLGTTRADTQYF. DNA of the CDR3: TGTGCCAGCAGCTTAGGAACTACCCGGGCAGATACGCAGTATTTT.

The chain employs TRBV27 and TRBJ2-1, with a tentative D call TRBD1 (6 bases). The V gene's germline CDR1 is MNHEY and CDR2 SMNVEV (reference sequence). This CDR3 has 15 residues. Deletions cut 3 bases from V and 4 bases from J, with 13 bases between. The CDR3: CASSFRDMLYNEQFF. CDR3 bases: TGTGCCAGCAGTTTCCGGGACATGTTGTACAATGAGCAGTTCTTC.

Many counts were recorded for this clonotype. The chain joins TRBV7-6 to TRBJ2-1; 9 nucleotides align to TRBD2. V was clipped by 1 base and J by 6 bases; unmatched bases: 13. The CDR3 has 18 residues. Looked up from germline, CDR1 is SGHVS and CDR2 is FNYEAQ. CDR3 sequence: CASSLEIPGGGAGNEQFF. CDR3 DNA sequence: TGTGCCAGCAGCTTAGAAATCCCCGGCGGGGGGGCCGGCAATGAGCAGTTCTTC.

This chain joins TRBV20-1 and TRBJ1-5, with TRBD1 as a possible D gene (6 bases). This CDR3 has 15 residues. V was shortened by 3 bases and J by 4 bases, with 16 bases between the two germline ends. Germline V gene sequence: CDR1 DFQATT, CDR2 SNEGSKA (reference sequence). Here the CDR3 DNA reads TGCAGTGCTAGTCTATCCGGGGGCGGGAATCAGCCCCAGCATTTT. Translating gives CSASLSGGGNQPQHF.

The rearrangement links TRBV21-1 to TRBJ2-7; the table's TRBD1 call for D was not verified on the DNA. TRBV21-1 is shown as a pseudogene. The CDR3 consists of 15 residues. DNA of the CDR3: TGTGCCAGCAGCAAAGGAGGACAGGGGAGACACGAGCAGTACTTC. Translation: CASSKGGQGRHEQYF.

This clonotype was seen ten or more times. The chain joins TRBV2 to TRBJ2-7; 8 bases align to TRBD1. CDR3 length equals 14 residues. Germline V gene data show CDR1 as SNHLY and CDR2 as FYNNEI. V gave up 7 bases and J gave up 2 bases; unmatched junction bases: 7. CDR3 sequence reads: CASKQGASPYEQYF. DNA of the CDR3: TGTGCCAGCAAGCAGGGGGCCTCTCCCTACGAGCAGTACTTC.

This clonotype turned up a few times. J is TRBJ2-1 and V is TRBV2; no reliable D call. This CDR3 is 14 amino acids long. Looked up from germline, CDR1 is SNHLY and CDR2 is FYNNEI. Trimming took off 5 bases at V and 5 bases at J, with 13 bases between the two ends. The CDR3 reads CASSYGFLNNEQFF. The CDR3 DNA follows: TGTGCCAGCAGTTACGGGTTCCTCAACAATGAGCAGTTCTTC.